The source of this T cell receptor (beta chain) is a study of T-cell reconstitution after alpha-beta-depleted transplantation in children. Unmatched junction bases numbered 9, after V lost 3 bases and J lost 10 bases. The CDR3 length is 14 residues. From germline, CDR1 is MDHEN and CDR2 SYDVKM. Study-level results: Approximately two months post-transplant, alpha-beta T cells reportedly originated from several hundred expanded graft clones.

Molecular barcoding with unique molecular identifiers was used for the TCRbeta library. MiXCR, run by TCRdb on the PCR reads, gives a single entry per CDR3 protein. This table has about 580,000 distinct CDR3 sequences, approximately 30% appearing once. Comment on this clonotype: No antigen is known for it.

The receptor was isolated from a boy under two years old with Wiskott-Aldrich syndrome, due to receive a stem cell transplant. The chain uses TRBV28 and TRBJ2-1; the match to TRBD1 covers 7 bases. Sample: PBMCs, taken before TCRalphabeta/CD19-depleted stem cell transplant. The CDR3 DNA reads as TGTGCCAGCAGTTTCTTTGACAGGGAAGGCGAGCAGTTCTTC. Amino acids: CASSFFDREGEQFF.